The 30 T cell receptor beta chains listed next were all sequenced from one sample in a study of CD8+CD57+ T cells in acquired aplastic anemia (dated by TCRdb to 2016 to 2018). The instrument given in TCRdb is Illumina HiSeq 2000. Genomic DNA was used as template for profiling of TCR beta VDJ combinations and CDR3 sequences. TCRdb reanalyzed the raw reads on its own, using fastp at Q25 for trimming and MiXCR for clone calling, and kept in-frame beta chains. Identical CDR3 protein sequences are pooled into one entry, listed with their most common genes and DNA. Recorded for this sample are 400,000 to 450,000 distinct CDR3 sequences; around 68% of them occurred a single time. Together, the top ten hold approximately 4% of the sample. Sequencing input: sorted CD4+, CD8+, or CD8+CD57+ T cells (not recorded which) from PBMCs. These receptors were obtained from a human donor in good health, serving as a control.

This clonotype was counted many times. The genes are TRBV10-3 and TRBJ2-3; 13 bases are shared with TRBD2. The V and J ends lost 5 bases and 3 bases, in that order; junction bases with no gene match: 5. The CDR3 has 16 amino acids. Germline V gene lookup returns CDR1 ENHRY and CDR2 SYGVKD. The CDR3, as DNA: TGTGCCATCAGTCGCGGGACTAGCGGGGAGACAGATACGCAGTATTTT. Protein: CAISRGTSGETDTQYF.

V is TRBV5-5 and J is TRBJ2-7; D ambiguous. The germline V gene encodes CDR1 SGHKS and CDR2 YYEKEE (reference sequence). V was trimmed by 0 bases and J by 3 bases, leaving 10 bases between them. The CDR3 has 14 residues. DNA of the CDR3: TGTGCCAGCAGCTTGGTTCCCGGTCTCTACGAGCAGTACTTC. It encodes CASSLVPGLYEQYF.

The chain recombines TRBV7-9 with TRBJ2-5; TRBD2 is a possible D gene (7 bases). Looked up from germline, CDR1 is SEHNR and CDR2 is FQNEAQ (reference sequence). The CDR3 totals 16 residues. V lost 5 bases and J 5 bases, leaving 21 bases between the germline ends. This CDR3 reads CASSPFRAGAEETQYF. The CDR3, as DNA: TGTGCCAGCAGCCCGTTCCGGGCGGGGGCAGAGGAGACCCAGTACTTC.

This clonotype showed up many times. This sequence joins TRBV12-3 or TRBV12-4 and TRBJ1-2, with TRBD1 matching over 10 bases. The CDR3 consists of 14 residues. The junction had 5 bases not matched to a gene; V was cut back by 4 bases and J by 6 bases. The CDR3 DNA is TGTGCCAGCAGTTACCGACAGGGGGCAGATGGCTACACCTTC. Its protein product is CASSYRQGADGYTF.

Ten or more counts support this clonotype. This chain joins TRBV11-3 and TRBJ2-5; 8 positions agree with TRBD1. Germline assignment: CDR1 SGHNT and CDR2 YENEEA. After removal of 5 bases from V and 2 bases from J, the junction contained 4 bases not matched to a gene. The CDR3 spans 14 residues. The CDR3 nucleotides are TGTGCCAGCAGCCCCCACAGGGGGCAAGAGACCCAGTACTTC. Protein: CASSPHRGQETQYF. Complete variable domain (other parts from reference TRBV11-3 and TRBJ2-5): EAGVVQSPRYKIIEKKQPVAFWCNPISGHNTLYWYLQNLGQGPELLIRYENEEAVDDSQLPKDRFSAERLKGVDSTLKIQPAELGDSAVYLCASSPHRGQETQYFGPGTRLLVL.

This clonotype has only a few counts. The chain links TRBV9 to TRBJ2-7; 7 nucleotides agree with TRBD1. The CDR3 spans 16 residues. The germline gives CDR1 SGDLS, CDR2 YYNGEE. With 0 bases clipped from V and 3 bases from J, the junction kept 9 bases outside the gene matches. The CDR3 spells CASSVVTGELNYEQYF. DNA for the CDR3: TGTGCCAGCAGCGTAGTTACAGGGGAACTGAACTACGAGCAGTACTTC.

This clonotype was seen ten or more times. V gene TRBV6-1 combines with J gene TRBJ1-1; unclear D gene. V lost 1 base and J lost 1, with 10 bases in between. Germline loops: CDR1 MNHNS, CDR2 SASEGT. The CDR3 is 15 residues long. The CDR3 reads CASSEVLLGNTEAFF. CDR3 coding DNA: TGTGCCAGCAGTGAAGTGCTTCTTGGGAACACTGAAGCTTTCTTT.

The sample holds one count of this clonotype. The chain links TRBV7-8 to TRBJ2-3; D is perhaps TRBD1 (5 bases). The CDR3 is 14 residues long. V was pared by 5 bases and J by 6 bases, with 15 bases between. Per the germline V gene, CDR1 is SGHVS and CDR2 is FQNEAQ. This chain's CDR3 is CASSPALPGDTQYF. The CDR3, as DNA: TGTGCCAGCAGCCCAGCCCTGCCAGGGGATACGCAGTATTTT.

Worth noting for this clonotype: The junction departs from the called germline gene at one end, perhaps through a read error. This sequence joins TRBV7-3 and TRBJ2-7, with 9 bases that match TRBD1. This CDR3 comprises 14 residues. Germline values: CDR1 SGHTA, CDR2 FQGTGA. CDR3 nucleotides: TGTGCCAGCAGCTTAACACAGGGGGCGCGTATGGACTATTTC. It translates to CASSLTQGARMDYF.

The chain links TRBV4-2 to TRBJ2-5; 8 positions agree with TRBD1. CDR1 is LGHNA and CDR2 is YNFKEQ in the germline V gene. CDR3 length equals 14 residues. Losses at the gene ends were 6 bases for V and 4 bases for J; bases not matched to a gene: 7. The CDR3 region has the DNA TGTGCCAGCAGTTTATACAGGGGGGTAGAGACCCAGTACTTC. Amino acid sequence: CASSLYRGVETQYF.

Concerning this clonotype: Likely a read error: the CDR3 ends without its conserved phenylalanine or tryptophan. Because the CDR3's place on the DNA is in doubt, the DNA is left out and the CDR3 is given as listed by TCRdb. The V gene is TRBV7-2, the J gene TRBJ1-1; the table's D gene call, TRBD1, was not cross checked with the DNA. Germline assignment: CDR1 SGHTA and CDR2 FQGNSA. The CDR3 has 13 residues if both end residues are counted. The CDR3 sequence is CASSLPGKGELSL.

The rearrangement uses TRBV15 and TRBJ2-5; no clear D gene. Germline V lookup: CDR1 LNHNV, CDR2 YYDKDF (reference sequence). The CDR3 runs to 13 residues. V lost 6 bases, J lost 5 bases, and 13 bases lay in between. The CDR3 DNA follows: TGTGCCACCAGTCCGACTGCCCTGGAGACCCAGTACTTC. This sequence encodes CATSPTALETQYF.

Concerning this clonotype: One end of the junction does not line up with germline, which may come from a read error. The rearrangement joins TRBV7-8 to TRBJ2-7; D is unclear. This CDR3 has 14 amino acids. From germline, CDR1 is SGHVS and CDR2 FQNEAQ. The CDR3 loop reads CASSQTEQFYEQHF. CDR3 coding DNA: TGTGCCAGCAGCCAGACCGAGCAATTCTACGAGCAGCACTTC.

Comments on this clonotype: This may arise from a read error, as a much more abundant clone is one base away. The chain couples TRBV4-1 to TRBJ2-3, with D possibly matching TRBD2 (5 bases). Looked up from germline, CDR1 is MGHRA and CDR2 is YSYEKL. The CDR3 extends over 15 amino acids. The CDR3 DNA reads TGTGCCTGCAGTGTTGGAGGACCGTACACAGATACGCAGTATTTT. Amino acid sequence: CACSVGGPYTDTQYF.

V and J are TRBV29-1 and TRBJ2-7; 9 positions agree with TRBD1. CDR1 is SQVTM, CDR2 ANQGSEA, per germline. This CDR3 has 12 residues. V lost 5 bases, J lost 6 bases, and 5 bases stayed unmatched. CDR3 DNA sequence: TGCAGCGTTCCGGACAGGGGCGGCGAGCAGTACTTC. Its protein is CSVPDRGGEQYF.

The chain combines TRBV20-1 with TRBJ2-7; unclear D gene. This CDR3 is 15 amino acids long. Germline V CDR1 and CDR2: DFQATT, SNEGSKA (reference sequence). V lost 4 bases, J lost 2 bases, and 18 bases lay in between. Written as DNA, the CDR3 is TGCAGTGCTAAAACAGAGTCCTACGAGCCCTACGAGCAGTACTTC. Translated: CSAKTESYEPYEQYF.

The CDR3 DNA is TGTGCCAGCAGCAAGGACAGAATAAGGGAGACCCAGTACTTC. It yields the protein CASSKDRIRETQYF. This chain joins TRBV5-8 and TRBJ2-5, with D perhaps TRBD1 (6 bases). Germline V CDR1 and CDR2: SGHTS, YDEGEE. Trimming pared 4 bases from V and 5 bases from J, leaving 15 bases between. CDR3 length: 14 residues.

The table lists this clonotype with many counts. This chain joins TRBV19 and TRBJ2-7; 8 bases are shared with TRBD2. The CDR3 has 15 residues. CDR1 and CDR2 from the germline V gene are LNHDA and SQIVND (reference sequence). V trimming: 3 bases; J trimming: 3 bases; junction bases outside the gene matches: 7. This chain's CDR3 is CASSIAGGSLYEQYF. CDR3 in DNA: TGTGCCAGTAGTATTGCGGGGGGCTCCCTCTACGAGCAGTACTTC.

In this sample, this clonotype turned up many times. The chain links TRBV5-1 to TRBJ1-2; TRBD1 aligns across 7 bases. The CDR3 consists of 15 residues. Germline V gives CDR1 SGHRS, CDR2 YFSETQ. Trimming at V came to 4 bases and at J to 3 bases, leaving 9 bases not matched to a gene. CDR3 sequence: CASSGGQMAYYGYTF. The CDR3 region has the DNA TGCGCCAGCAGCGGGGGACAGATGGCATACTATGGCTACACCTTC.

V usage is TRBV20-1 and J usage is TRBJ2-2; 7 positions match TRBD2. The CDR3 loop spans 14 amino acids. Germline values: CDR1 DFQATT, CDR2 SNEGSKA (reference sequence). V trimming: 4 bases; J trimming: 8 bases; junction bases outside the gene matches: 10. DNA for the CDR3: TGCAGTGCTACCGCTGGGGATAGCGGGGGGGAGCTGTTTTTT. This gives the protein CSATAGDSGGELFF.

Turning to this clonotype: Here the CDR3 omits its conserved ending phenylalanine or tryptophan, so a read error is the likely source. Because the CDR3's place on the DNA is in doubt, the DNA is left out and the CDR3 is given as listed by TCRdb. This chain links TRBV9 with TRBJ1-2; the listed D gene, TRBD1, was not tested against the DNA. The CDR3 numbers 12 amino acids, ends counted. Germline V gene data show CDR1 as SGDLS and CDR2 as YYNGEE. The CDR3 protein is CASSGDPWGGTC.

Turning to this clonotype: Sequence at one end of the junction differs from germline and may be a read error. The chain carries TRBV7-2 and TRBJ2-5; no clear D. The germline V gene has CDR1 SGHTA and CDR2 FQGNSA. This CDR3 spans 14 amino acids. The CDR3 coding sequence is TGTGCCAGCAGCCCAGACCCCCTTGATACGCAGCATTTTTTC. The encoded protein is CASSPDPLDTQHFF. Using reference TRBV7-2 and TRBJ2-5 for the parts outside the CDR3, the full variable domain is GAGVSQSPSNKVTEKGKDVELRCDPISGHTALYWYRQSLGQGLEFLIYFQGNSAPDKSGLPSDRFSAERTGGSVSTLTIQRTQQEDSAVYLCASSPDPLDTQHFFGPGTRLLVL.

Turning to this clonotype: This CDR3 fails to terminate in the conserved phenylalanine or tryptophan, so it likely reflects a read error. The DNA is left out, because the CDR3 cannot be placed on it with certainty; the CDR3 is given as TCRdb lists it. The rearrangement uses TRBV2 and TRBJ2-5; no DNA check was done on the table's D call, TRBD2. Inclusive of both ends, the CDR3 amounts to 17 amino acids. CDR1 and CDR2 from the germline V gene are SNHLY and FYNNEI. This CDR3 reads CASRQELAVGRQETQCS.

As to this clonotype: Sequence at one end of the junction differs from germline and may be a read error. The V gene is TRBV7-9, the J gene TRBJ2-7, with 10 positions matching TRBD1. Per germline, CDR1 SEHNR and CDR2 FQNEAQ (reference sequence). The CDR3 is 14 amino acids. CDR3 sequence reads: CASRWDRGLFEPYF. In nucleotides, the CDR3 is TGTGCCAGCAGATGGGACAGGGGTCTGTTCGAGCCGTACTTC.

This clonotype occurred many times. V gene TRBV7-2 combines with J gene TRBJ2-5, with a weak D call TRBD2 (6 bases). The CDR3 runs 16 residues. The germline V gene encodes CDR1 SGHTA and CDR2 FQGNSA. Trimming cost V 0 bases and J 4 bases, with 15 bases left between them. In DNA, the CDR3 is TGTGCCAGCAGCTTAGCCGGGTTACTAGCAAGAGAGACCCAGTACTTC. This codes for CASSLAGLLARETQYF.

This clonotype was seen only once. Germline is not matched at one junction end, which may reflect a read error. The V and J genes are TRBV7-2 and TRBJ1-2, with a tentative D call TRBD1 (6 bases). This CDR3 has 13 residues. The germline CDR1 and CDR2 sequences are SGHTA and FQGNSA. The CDR3 here is CASRCEGGSAEAF. In DNA form, the CDR3 reads TGTGCCAGCAGGTGCGAGGGGGGGTCTGCTGAAGCTTTC. The variable domain in full, with the rest retrieved from reference TRBV7-2 and TRBJ1-2, is GAGVSQSPSNKVTEKGKDVELRCDPISGHTALYWYRQSLGQGLEFLIYFQGNSAPDKSGLPSDRFSAERTGGSVSTLTIQRTQQEDSAVYLCASRCEGGSAEAFGSGTRLTVV.

Points on this clonotype: Likely a read error: the CDR3 ends without its conserved phenylalanine or tryptophan. This chain links TRBV7-3 with TRBJ2-7; no firm D call. This CDR3 contains 13 residues. Germline V gene lookup returns CDR1 SGHTA and CDR2 FQGTGA. CDR3 DNA sequence: TGCGCCAGCAGCCTAGGAGTTGGCGGTGCGCAGTACTGC. This encodes CASSLGVGGAQYC.

CDR3 nucleotides: TGTGCCAGCAGCTTATACAGGGACTCACCCCTCCACTTT. It translates to CASSLYRDSPLHF. The J gene is TRBJ1-6, the V gene TRBV7-2; perhaps TRBD1 as D (6 bases). In germline, CDR1 is SGHTA, CDR2 FQGNSA. V lost 2 bases and J lost 10, with 9 bases in between. The CDR3 sequence is 13 residues long.

The genes are TRBV20-1 and TRBJ2-7; TRBD2 might be the D (5 bases). The CDR3 has 12 residues. The V end lost 2 bases, the J end lost 6 bases, and 11 bases lay between the germline ends. CDR1 DFQATT and CDR2 SNEGSKA come from the germline V gene (reference sequence). Written as DNA, the CDR3 is TGCAGTGCTAGACAGCACGCGGGCGAGCAGTACTTC. Residues: CSARQHAGEQYF.

On this clonotype: A much larger clone is a single base away; this may be a read error. The conserved phenylalanine or tryptophan is not found at the CDR3 terminus, so this likely reflects a read error. This chain links TRBV2 with TRBJ2-1, with 8 bases fitting TRBD2. Germline CDR1 is SNHLY and CDR2 is FYNNEI. The CDR3 is 14 amino acids. The CDR3 DNA follows: TGTGCCAACAGTGAACAGCGGGGGAACAATGAGCAGTTCCTC. Translating gives CANSEQRGNNEQFL.